Shown below are 13 T cell receptor beta chains from a single sample sequenced in a study of tumor and adjacent non-tumor tissue in lung cancer. The library came from three nested PCR rounds adapted from ARM-PCR protocols. Via MiXCR, TCRdb re-called the multiplex PCR reads, giving one row per CDR3 protein. Here the sample spans around 99,000 distinct CDR3 sequences, roughly two thirds being singletons. This sample's RNA came from whole unsorted tissue. The normal lung tissue was taken more than 3 cm from the tumor edge. Sequencing was performed on distant non-tumor lung tissue. The receptors shown here come from a man between 60 and 75 years old with non-small cell lung cancer.

Comment on this clonotype: This sequence may be a read error, since a much larger clone differs from it by one base. V gene TRBV24-1 combines with J gene TRBJ2-3, with unresolved D. CDR3 length equals 16 residues. Germline V gene lookup returns CDR1 KGHDR and CDR2 SFDVKD. CDR3 loop: CAISDFQHTSTDTQYF. The CDR3 DNA is TGTGCCATCAGTGATTTCCAGCATACTAGCACAGATACGCAGTATTTT.

About this clonotype: Because the CDR3 is missing its conserved closing phenylalanine or tryptophan, this is likely a read error. The limits of the CDR3 on the DNA are not certain, so only TCRdb's listed CDR3 is given. The V and J genes are TRBV5-6 and TRBJ1-2; the table's D gene call, TRBD1, was not cross checked with the DNA. The CDR3 extends over 14 residues, inclusive of both ends. CDR1 and CDR2 (germline): SGHDT, YYEEEE. CDR3: CASSLSNRAAGYAL.

A remark on this clonotype: The junction departs from germline at one end; a sequencing error may be responsible. The chain uses TRBV4-1 and TRBJ1-2; D not certain. The CDR3 sequence is 13 residues long. Germline loops: CDR1 MGHRA, CDR2 YSYEKL. The CDR3 loop reads CASSQDDYYGYTF. The CDR3 coding sequence is TGCGCCAGCAGCCAAGATGATTACTATGGTTACACCTTC.

The chain has TRBV11-1 and TRBJ2-3; D is unclear. V was cut by 8 bases and J by 3 bases, with 9 bases left in between. The length of the CDR3 is 12 residues. Germline loops: CDR1 SGHAT, CDR2 FQDESV (reference sequence). CDR3 in amino acids: CASYFGTDTQYF. The CDR3 DNA reads as TGTGCCAGCTACTTTGGGACAGATACGCAGTATTTT.

Notes on this clonotype: At one end the junction does not follow the germline gene, possibly because of a read error. This chain joins TRBV11-2 and TRBJ2-7, with 11 bases aligning to TRBD2. This CDR3 is built from 14 residues. CDR1 is SGHAT, CDR2 FQNNGV, per germline. The CDR3 is CARSLIRTSGWQYF. CDR3 DNA: TGTGCCAGGAGCTTAATCAGGACTAGCGGGTGGCAGTACTTC.

About this clonotype itself: A single base separates this from a much larger clone, so it may be a read error. The conserved phenylalanine or tryptophan is not found at the CDR3 terminus, so this likely reflects a read error. This chain uses TRBV28 with TRBJ1-1; no clear D. CDR3 size: 12 residues. Trimming left V 4 bases short and J 5 bases short, with 8 bases between. Germline-derived CDR1 and CDR2 are MDHEN and SYDVKM. CDR3 bases: TGTGCCAGCAGTTCGGGTAAAACTGAAGCTTTCTCT. Protein sequence: CASSSGKTEAFS.

V usage is TRBV28 and J usage is TRBJ1-1; 11 nucleotides match TRBD1. Trimming cost V 6 bases and J 5 bases; bases outside gene matches: 11. The germline CDR1 and CDR2 sequences are MDHEN and SYDVKM. This CDR3 contains 16 residues. Written as DNA, the CDR3 is TGTGCCAGCAGAGCGGGACAGGGGGTTTTTCTGACTGAAGCTTTCTTT. This encodes CASRAGQGVFLTEAFF.

This clonotype was found a few times. This sequence joins TRBV12-3 or TRBV12-4 and TRBJ1-4, with TRBD1 matching 8 bases. This CDR3 spans 15 amino acids. Losses at the gene ends were 4 bases for V and 11 bases for J; bases not matched to a gene: 12. The CDR3: CASSYGTGNSDKLFF. For the CDR3, the DNA is TGTGCCAGCAGTTACGGGACAGGAAACTCTGATAAACTGTTTTTT.

This clonotype was counted at least ten times. V gene TRBV30 combines with J gene TRBJ1-5; a possible D gene is TRBD1 (6 bases). Germline CDR1 and CDR2: GTSNPN and SVGIG (reference sequence). The CDR3 is 13 amino acids. V lost 2 bases and J 7 bases, leaving 12 bases between the germline ends. The CDR3 sequence is CAWSPGAHQPQHF. In nucleotides, the CDR3 is TGTGCCTGGAGTCCGGGGGCACACCAGCCCCAGCATTTT.

Notes on this clonotype: A much bigger clone sits one base away, suggesting this may be a read error. This rearrangement joins TRBV20-1 to TRBJ1-2, with 10 bases that match TRBD1. CDR1 DFQATT and CDR2 SNEGSKA come from the germline V gene (reference sequence). CDR3 length equals 16 residues. With V trimmed by 2 bases and J by 8 bases, 14 bases remained unmatched. The CDR3 DNA reads as TGCAGTGCTAGAATCCACCCGGGGGGGACAGGGGAGGGCTACACCTTC. It translates to CSARIHPGGTGEGYTF.

To note about this clonotype: One junction end does not reproduce the germline sequence, and a read error may be involved. The chain has TRBV6-5 and TRBJ2-2, with D possibly being TRBD1 or TRBD2 (5 bases each). CDR3 length equals 14 residues. Germline CDR1 is MNHEY and CDR2 is SVGAGI. CDR3 DNA sequence: TGTGTCAGCAGATACGGGACCAACACCGGGGAGCTGTTTTTT. As protein: CVSRYGTNTGELFF.

With regard to this clonotype: One end of the junction varies from germline; a read error may be responsible. The genes are TRBV6-6 and TRBJ1-5, with D possibly being TRBD1 (6 bases). CDR3 size: 18 residues. Per germline, CDR1 MNHNY and CDR2 SVGAGI (reference sequence). In DNA form, the CDR3 reads TGTGCCAGCAGTTACGACAGGTTGGAGGGACGGGGCAATGAGCCCCAGCATTTT. Its translation: CASSYDRLEGRGNEPQHF.

In its sample, this clonotype ranks as large. The chain links TRBV11-2 to TRBJ1-2; D not resolved. The V end was cut by 2 bases, the J end by 8 bases, with 12 bases between. The germline gives CDR1 SGHAT, CDR2 FQNNGV. This CDR3 is built from 13 residues. CDR3 loop: CASSLLRKTGYTF. The CDR3 DNA is TGTGCCAGCAGCTTATTGAGAAAAACAGGCTACACCTTC.